This is a list of T cell receptor beta chains from one sample in a study of blood T cell repertoires in COVID-19. The assay was immunoSEQ multiplex PCR, and TCRdb's table has in-frame clones only and misses some. The repertoire consists of more than 45,000 clones, with about 87% occurring once and the leading ten covering 1.4%. The specimen was peripheral blood. The receptors here all came from a man aged 55 to 69 with acute or convalescent COVID-19. The CDR3 runs from the conserved cysteine through the conserved F or W. Fields, in order: V gene, D gene, J gene, clone size, CDR3 DNA, CDR3 protein. A D gene is named only where the DNA matches it firmly. Rows give clone size only sometimes, using once, few, many, or a class for an expanded clone.

V: TRBV27; D: -; J: TRBJ2-1; size: -; DNA: TGTGCCAGCAGTTCCCCCCACAGGGGACTCGTCAGGAATGAGCAGTTCTTC; CDR3: CASSSPHRGLVRNEQFF
V: TRBV9; D: TRBD1; J: TRBJ1-6; size: few; DNA: TGTGCCAGCAGCTCGAGACAGGGGAGCTCACCCCTCCACTTT; CDR3: CASSSRQGSSPLHF
V: TRBV19; D: -; J: TRBJ2-1; size: -; DNA: TGTGCCAGTAGTACCGCGACAGGCATATCCTACAATGAGCAGTTCTTC; CDR3: CASSTATGISYNEQFF
V: TRBV29-1; D: TRBD2; J: TRBJ2-1; size: -; DNA: TGCAGCGTTGGAGGGACTAGCGGACGCTCCTACAATGAGCAGTTCTTC; CDR3: CSVGGTSGRSYNEQFF
V: TRBV19; D: -; J: TRBJ1-2; size: -; DNA: TGTGCCAGTAGTATCCAGAGGAGACCTAACTATGGCTACACCTTC; CDR3: CASSIQRRPNYGYTF
V: TRBV29-1; D: -; J: TRBJ1-3; size: -; DNA: TGCAGCGTTGATGGAGTGGGGGGTTCAGGAAACACCATATATTTT; CDR3: CSVDGVGGSGNTIYF
V: TRBV4-3; D: TRBD2; J: TRBJ2-1; size: -; DNA: TGCGCCAGCAGCCAAGCAGCGGGACTAGCCTACAATGAGCAGTTCTTC; CDR3: CASSQAAGLAYNEQFF
V: TRBV24-1; D: -; J: TRBJ2-1; size: -; DNA: TGTGCCACCAGTGATTTGAGCATGAGCTCCTACAATGAGCAGTTCTTC; CDR3: CATSDLSMSSYNEQFF
V: TRBV9; D: TRBD2; J: TRBJ2-2; size: -; DNA: TGTGCCAGCAGCTCGGGACTAGCGGGATATATTACCGGGGAGCTGTTTTTT; CDR3: CASSSGLAGYITGELFF
V: TRBV15; D: -; J: TRBJ1-5; size: -; DNA: TGTGCCACCAGCCCCTTGGGGACACCTCCGACGGGCAATCAGCCCCAGCATTTT; CDR3: CATSPLGTPPTGNQPQHF